What follows are 23 T cell receptor beta chains derived from one specimen sequenced in a study of control samples from healthy donors and cancer patients. Profiling relied on immunoSEQ multiplex PCR, and the TCRdb table lists in-frame clones only, not all of them. The repertoire consists of over 150,000 clones, with 96% occurring once and the leading ten covering approximately 1%. Sequencing was performed on blood. The receptors derive from a woman aged 30 to 39 in good health.

J is TRBJ2-7 and V is TRBV4-1; 9 bases agree with TRBD1. CDR1 is MGHRA, CDR2 YSYEKL, per germline. The CDR3 totals 18 residues. J gave up 2 bases and V 4 bases, and 15 bases lay outside the gene matches. CDR3 DNA: TGCGCCAGCAGCCTAACCGGGACAGGGTCTCTGCTGGCCTACGAGCAGTACTTC. It is translated as CASSLTGTGSLLAYEQYF.

The chain uses TRBV14 and TRBJ1-1; TRBD1 matches 7 bases. The germline CDR1 and CDR2 sequences are SGHDN and FVKESK. Germline trimming cut 0 bases from V and 2 bases from J; bases unmatched to any gene: 9. CDR3 length equals 17 residues. CDR3 region: CASSQDWGGGYNTEAFF. The CDR3 DNA reads TGTGCCAGCAGCCAAGATTGGGGAGGGGGCTATAACACTGAAGCTTTCTTT.

This clone was counted a single time. The V and J genes are TRBV5-1 and TRBJ1-4, with unresolved D. Trimming removed 0 bases from V and 8 bases from J, with 11 bases in between. This CDR3 region has 14 residues. Germline CDR1 SGHRS, CDR2 YFSETQ. The CDR3 sequence is CASSLDLVREKLFF. CDR3 in DNA: TGCGCCAGCAGCTTGGATCTGGTTCGGGAAAAACTGTTTTTT.

In this sample, this clone turned up once. The V and J genes are TRBV3-1 (or the pseudogene TRBV3-2) and TRBJ2-7, with TRBD2 matching 9 bases. There are 16 residues in the CDR3. V gave up 3 bases and J gave up 4 bases; unmatched junction bases: 10. Per germline, CDR1 LGHDT and CDR2 YNNKEL (reference sequence). CDR3 region: CASSQHSGSLRYEQYF. Written as DNA, the CDR3 is TGTGCCAGCAGCCAGCATAGCGGGAGTCTTCGTTACGAGCAGTACTTC.

The chain uses TRBV29-1 and TRBJ2-7; no firm D call. Germline values: CDR1 SQVTM, CDR2 ANQGSEA. The CDR3 sequence is 12 residues long. Trimming left V 0 bases short and J 1 base short, with 4 bases between. The CDR3 nucleotides are TGCAGCGTTGAAGACATGTCCTACGAGCAGTACTTC. Amino acids: CSVEDMSYEQYF.

V is TRBV28 and J is TRBJ1-4; possibly TRBD1 for D (5 bases). V dropped 7 bases and J dropped 12 bases, with 12 bases sitting between them. The CDR3 is 11 amino acids. The germline CDR1 and CDR2 sequences are MDHEN and SYDVKM. In nucleotides, the CDR3 is TGTGCCAGCATCGGAGGGGCGGAACTGTTTTTT. This codes for CASIGGAELFF.

The sample holds one count of this clone. This chain uses TRBV6-5 with TRBJ1-2; 10 nucleotides match TRBD1. The J segment lost 0 bases and the V segment lost 2 bases, leaving 0 bases of the junction unmatched. The germline gives CDR1 MNHEY, CDR2 SVGAGI. The CDR3 sequence is 15 residues long. The CDR3 loop reads CASSYGQGANYGYTF. The CDR3 coding sequence is TGTGCCAGCAGTTACGGACAGGGGGCTAACTATGGCTACACCTTC.

The sample holds one count of this clone. This chain links TRBV30 with TRBJ2-7; D unresolved. CDR3 size: 12 residues. V lost 2 bases and J lost 3, with 8 bases in between. The germline V gene encodes CDR1 GTSNPN and CDR2 SVGIG (reference sequence). The CDR3 sequence: CAWSTVDYEQYF. CDR3 DNA: TGTGCCTGGAGTACTGTAGACTACGAGCAGTACTTC.

This clone came up once. The J gene is TRBJ2-2, the V gene TRBV7-9; a weak D match, TRBD2 (5 bases). The CDR3 totals 14 residues. CDR1 is SEHNR, CDR2 FQNEAQ, per germline (reference sequence). The germline V and J ends were trimmed by 3 bases and 7 bases, with 12 bases remaining between them. Here the CDR3 reads CASSFRESGGELFF. CDR3 sequence (DNA): TGTGCCAGCAGCTTCCGGGAATCTGGCGGGGAGCTGTTTTTT.

V is TRBV24-1 and J is TRBJ2-7; TRBD1 aligns across 7 bases. The CDR3 consists of 16 residues. Trimming took 6 bases from V and 2 from J; bases not matched to a gene: 12. CDR1 and CDR2 (germline): KGHDR, SFDVKD. CDR3 nucleotides: TGTGCCACCAGTCTTGGGCAGGGGGTTTCCCCCTACGAGCAGTACTTC. This sequence encodes CATSLGQGVSPYEQYF.

The chain has TRBV6-4 and TRBJ2-3; D remains ambiguous. There are 13 residues in the CDR3. The V end lost 4 bases, the J end lost 5 bases, and 10 bases lay between the germline ends. The V gene's germline CDR1 is MRHNA and CDR2 SNTAGT. Here the CDR3 reads CASSVVGGDTQYF. In DNA form, the CDR3 reads TGTGCCAGCAGTGTGGTAGGCGGAGATACGCAGTATTTT.

This clone has only one observation. V gene TRBV6-1 combines with J gene TRBJ2-7; the D gene could be TRBD1 or TRBD2 (5 bases each). The CDR3 sequence is 15 residues long. Trimming shortened V by 3 bases and J by 3 bases, and 15 bases separated the two germline ends. Germline CDR1 and CDR2: MNHNS and SASEGT. The CDR3 sequence is CASSEGTALFYEQYF. For the CDR3, the DNA is TGTGCCAGCAGTGAGGGGACCGCCTTATTCTACGAGCAGTACTTC.

The chain combines TRBV18 with TRBJ1-6; D remains unclear. V was clipped by 1 base and J by 7 bases, with 8 bases between them. This CDR3 has 14 residues. CDR1 is KGHSH, CDR2 LQKENI, per germline. The CDR3 region has the DNA TGTGCCAGCTCACCACTTCACACAAATTCACCCCTCCACTTT. Encoded protein: CASSPLHTNSPLHF. Combining the CDR3 with reference TRBV18 and TRBJ1-6 gives the whole variable domain NAGVMQNPRHLVRRRGQEARLRCSPMKGHSHVYWYRQLPEEGLKFMVYLQKENIIDESGMPKERFSAEFPKEGPSILRIQQVVRGDSAAYFCASSPLHTNSPLHFGNGTRLTVT.

The rearrangement uses TRBV5-6 and TRBJ1-5; D unclear. The CDR3 contains 14 residues. Germline CDR1 SGHDT, CDR2 YYEEEE. Trimming left V 0 bases short and J 4 bases short, with 8 bases between. The CDR3 protein is CASSLARRNQPQHF. The DNA of the CDR3 is TGTGCCAGCAGCTTGGCCCGCCGGAATCAGCCCCAGCATTTT.

As to this clone: Additional DNA sequences in this sample encode the identical CDR3. V and J are TRBV5-1 and TRBJ2-1; 11 nucleotides match TRBD2. This CDR3 is built from 17 residues. V trimming: 0 bases; J trimming: 4 bases; junction bases outside the gene matches: 6. The V gene's germline CDR1 is SGHRS and CDR2 YFSETQ. CDR3 DNA sequence: TGCGCCAGCAGCTTGGGTCTAGCGGGAGGATCATACAATGAGCAGTTCTTC. This codes for CASSLGLAGGSYNEQFF. Full variable domain (rest looked up from reference TRBV5-1 and TRBJ2-1): KAGVTQTPRYLIKTRGQQVTLSCSPISGHRSVSWYQQTPGQGLQFLFEYFSETQRNKGNFPGRFSGRQFSNSRSEMNVSTLELGDSALYLCASSLGLAGGSYNEQFFGPGTRLTVL.

As concerns this clone: At one of its ends the junction is not consistent with the germline gene, which may arise from a read error. V usage is TRBV10-2 and J usage is TRBJ1-5; tentatively, D is TRBD1 (6 bases). The CDR3 has 14 amino acids. The germline V gene has CDR1 WSHSY and CDR2 SAAADI. The CDR3 loop is CASSKSTGVQPQHF. The CDR3 DNA sequence: TGCGCCAGCAGTAAGTCGACAGGTGTTCAGCCCCAGCATTTT.

The CDR3 DNA reads TGTGCCAGCACCTCACACGGACAGGGGGCCGCCTACGAGCAGTACTTC. Translation gives CASTSHGQGAAYEQYF. This chain joins TRBV28 and TRBJ2-7; 11 positions agree with TRBD1. Losses at the gene ends were 7 bases for V and 2 bases for J; bases not matched to a gene: 10. Germline V gives CDR1 MDHEN, CDR2 SYDVKM. This CDR3 is 16 amino acids long.

Here the CDR3 DNA reads TGCAGTGCTAGTGGCCTAGCGGATATCTACGAGCAGTACTTC. It yields the protein CSASGLADIYEQYF. This chain connects TRBV20-1 to TRBJ2-7, with 7 nucleotides matching TRBD2. The CDR3 has 14 amino acids. Trimming removed 3 bases from V and 3 bases from J; junction bases left unmatched: 8. Per germline, CDR1 DFQATT and CDR2 SNEGSKA (reference sequence).

This clone has just one count. The chain couples TRBV21-1 to TRBJ1-5; TRBD1 is the table's D call and was not checked against the DNA. TRBV21-1 is given as a pseudogene. The CDR3 loop spans 13 amino acids. The CDR3, as DNA: TGTGCCAGCGGCCCAGGGGCCAATCAGCCCCAGCATTTT. This encodes CASGPGANQPQHF.

The chain recombines TRBV5-8 with TRBJ1-1, with D unclear. This CDR3 spans 17 amino acids. CDR1 and CDR2 (germline): SGHTS, YDEGEE. The ends were cut back, 1 base at V and 0 bases at J, with 16 bases in the middle. This CDR3 is CASSLLSGRILNTEAFF. The CDR3 DNA follows: TGTGCCAGCAGCTTGCTCTCCGGCAGGATACTGAACACTGAAGCTTTCTTT.

This chain joins TRBV19 and TRBJ2-2; 9 bases map to TRBD1. Germline V lookup: CDR1 LNHDA, CDR2 SQIVND (reference sequence). This CDR3 is 16 amino acids long. J was trimmed by 3 bases and V by 1 base; bases with no gene match: 3. The CDR3 DNA sequence: TGTGCCAGTAGTATAGGTGGACAGGGGTACACCGGGGAGCTGTTTTTT. As protein: CASSIGGQGYTGELFF.

The chain uses TRBV14 and TRBJ1-6, with D possibly TRBD1 on 6 matching bases. Trimming took off 1 base at V and 8 bases at J, with 15 bases between the two ends. Germline V gene data show CDR1 as SGHDN and CDR2 as FVKESK. The CDR3 runs to 16 residues. This CDR3 is CASSQGGGRGYSPLHF. CDR3 DNA: TGTGCCAGCAGCCAAGGAGGGGGAAGGGGGTATTCACCCCTCCACTTT.

The V and J genes are TRBV11-2 and TRBJ2-6, with TRBD2 matching 7 bases. Germline trimming cut 2 bases from V and 4 bases from J; bases unmatched to any gene: 11. Germline V gene data show CDR1 as SGHAT and CDR2 as FQNNGV. The CDR3 covers 18 residues. CDR3 DNA sequence: TGTGCCAGCAGCTTACACAGCGGGACCAGCATAGGGGCCAACGTCCTGACTTTC. Residues: CASSLHSGTSIGANVLTF.